These T cell receptor beta chains were read from a single sample in a study of T cell responses to AZD1222 COVID-19 vaccine. Clones were read by immunoSEQ multiplex PCR, and TCRdb kept only the in-frame ones, dropping some. The table shows approximately 110,000 clones, with 92% occurring only once. The sequenced sample was peripheral blood, obtained on day 0 of AZD1222 vaccination. These receptors all stem from an adult in good health. The CDR3 runs from the conserved cysteine through the conserved F or W. The D gene is left open where the match is weak. Size tells how often a clone was seen (once, few, many) or the class of an expanded clone, and some rows leave it out.

v_gene	j_gene	len	abundance	d_gene	CDR3aa	CDR3nt
TRBV19	TRBJ2-3	12	NA	NA	CASSVRADTQYF	TGTGCCAGTAGTGTCAGGGCAGATACGCAGTATTTT
TRBV10-3	TRBJ2-7	14	NA	TRBD2	CAISESGLAAAQYF	TGTGCCATCAGTGAGTCGGGGCTAGCGGCCGCCCAGTACTTC
TRBV19	TRBJ1-2	14	NA	TRBD1	CASIPDRGRHGYTF	TGTGCCAGTATCCCCGACAGGGGACGCCATGGCTACACCTTC
TRBV9	TRBJ2-5	16	NA	TRBD2	CASSVHETSGSGSQYF	TGTGCCAGCAGCGTTCATGAGACTAGCGGGTCCGGGTCCCAGTACTTC
TRBV4-3	TRBJ1-2	15	NA	TRBD1	CASSLGTDPNYGYTF	TGCGCCAGCAGCCTAGGGACAGATCCGAACTATGGCTACACCTTC
TRBV3-1/TRBV3-2	TRBJ2-1	18	once	NA	CASSQDRVRAVSYNEQFF	TGTGCCAGCAGCCAAGATAGGGTGCGGGCCGTCTCCTACAATGAGCAGTTCTTC
TRBV29-1	TRBJ2-7	11	NA	NA	CSVVRASEQYF	TGCAGCGTCGTCAGGGCATCCGAGCAGTACTTC
TRBV7-8	TRBJ1-5	13	NA	NA	CASSSQSNQPQHF	TGTGCCAGCAGCTCACAGAGCAATCAGCCCCAGCATTTT
TRBV5-1	TRBJ2-5	16	NA	TRBD2	CASSSGVAGSQETQYF	TGCGCCAGCAGCTCCGGGGTAGCGGGGAGCCAAGAGACCCAGTACTTC
TRBV7-8	TRBJ1-6	14	NA	NA	CASSKREGESPLHF	TGTGCCAGCAGCAAAAGGGAGGGAGAGTCACCCCTCCACTTT
TRBV6-6	TRBJ1-5	14	NA	NA	CASSYPSSNQPQHF	TGTGCCAGCAGTTATCCGTCTAGCAATCAGCCCCAGCATTTT
TRBV11-3	TRBJ2-7	12	NA	NA	CASSGRSYEQYF	TGTGCCAGCAGCGGCAGGAGCTACGAGCAGTACTTC
TRBV19	TRBJ2-5	13	once	NA	CASSMAGTETQYF	TGTGCCAGTAGTATGGCGGGGACAGAGACCCAGTACTTC
TRBV12-3/TRBV12-4	TRBJ1-1	12	NA	NA	CASSLQDAEAFF	TGTGCCAGCAGTTTACAGGATGCTGAAGCTTTCTTT
TRBV11-2	TRBJ2-2	18	once	TRBD2	CASSSRTSGGMSTGELFF	TGTGCCAGCAGCTCCCGGACTAGCGGGGGGATGAGCACCGGGGAGCTGTTTTTT
TRBV18	TRBJ1-5	13	NA	NA	CASSDRSNQPQHF	TGTGCCAGCTCAGACAGGAGCAATCAGCCCCAGCATTTT
TRBV20-1	TRBJ2-5	9	NA	NA	CSAGETQYF	TGCAGTGCTGGGGAGACCCAGTACTTC
TRBV27	TRBJ2-1	15	NA	NA	CASSLRWSSYNEQFF	TGTGCCAGCAGTTTAAGGTGGAGCTCCTACAATGAGCAGTTCTTC
TRBV11-3	TRBJ1-1	13	NA	NA	CASSLDGGTEAFF	TGTGCCAGCAGCTTAGATGGGGGAACTGAAGCTTTCTTT
TRBV12-3/TRBV12-4	TRBJ1-2	13	NA	TRBD1	CASNDRENYGYTF	TGTGCCAGCAACGACAGGGAAAACTATGGCTACACCTTC
TRBV19	TRBJ2-7	13	NA	NA	CASSRSVDYEQYF	TGTGCCAGTAGTCGGTCCGTCGACTACGAGCAGTACTTC
TRBV5-6	TRBJ1-5	13	NA	NA	CASSRTGNQPQHF	TGTGCCAGCAGCCGTACAGGAAATCAGCCCCAGCATTTT
TRBV18	TRBJ2-7	13	NA	TRBD1	CASSLTGGYEQYF	TGTGCCAGCTCACTGACAGGGGGCTACGAGCAGTACTTC
TRBV15	TRBJ1-6	16	NA	TRBD1	CATSRDSAGGNSPLHF	TGTGCCACCAGCAGAGATAGCGCAGGGGGGAATTCACCCCTCCACTTT
TRBV5-1	TRBJ2-2	14	NA	NA	CASSLRPNTGELFF	TGCGCCAGCAGCTTAAGGCCGAACACCGGGGAGCTGTTTTTT
TRBV19	TRBJ2-7	14	NA	TRBD2	CASSLTSGRDEQYF	TGTGCCAGTAGTCTGACTAGCGGGAGGGACGAGCAGTACTTC
TRBV5-5	TRBJ2-1	15	NA	TRBD2	CASSPGLASYNEQFF	TGTGCCAGCAGCCCTGGACTAGCGAGTTACAATGAGCAGTTCTTC
TRBV30	TRBJ2-4	18	NA	NA	CAWSVPDRTLKAKNIQYF	TGTGCCTGGAGTGTCCCTGACAGGACCTTAAAAGCCAAAAACATTCAGTACTTC
TRBV28	TRBJ2-5	12	NA	NA	CASRTLGETQYF	TGTGCCAGCAGGACACTGGGAGAGACCCAGTACTTC
TRBV6-2/TRBV6-3	TRBJ1-3	11	NA	NA	CASSFGNTIYF	TGTGCCAGCAGCTTCGGAAACACCATATATTTT
TRBV10-3	TRBJ1-2	13	NA	NA	CAISSDRNYGYTF	TGTGCCATCAGCTCCGACAGAAACTATGGCTACACCTTC
TRBV2	TRBJ1-2	12	NA	NA	CASSATVQGYTF	TGTGCCAGCAGTGCGACGGTGCAAGGCTACACCTTC
TRBV12-3/TRBV12-4	TRBJ1-1	13	NA	NA	CASSLEEGTEAFF	TGTGCCAGCAGTTTAGAGGAGGGAACTGAAGCTTTCTTT
TRBV18	TRBJ2-3	16	NA	TRBD1	CASSPLGTGGTDTQYF	TGTGCCAGCTCACCACTTGGGACAGGGGGCACAGATACGCAGTATTTT
TRBV29-1	TRBJ2-7	15	NA	NA	CSVDGGQGGTYEQYF	TGCAGCGTTGACGGTGGGCAGGGGGGCACCTACGAGCAGTACTTC
TRBV6-5	TRBJ1-2	13	NA	NA	CASRPVGTQGYTF	TGTGCCAGCAGGCCTGTGGGGACTCAAGGCTACACCTTC
TRBV4-3	TRBJ2-1	16	NA	NA	CASSQELASEANEQFF	TGCGCCAGCAGCCAAGAGCTAGCGTCAGAAGCCAATGAGCAGTTCTTC
TRBV19	TRBJ2-5	15	NA	TRBD1	CASSPSGQGVETQYF	TGTGCCAGTAGTCCCTCAGGACAGGGGGTCGAGACCCAGTACTTC
TRBV6-1	TRBJ1-2	16	NA	NA	CASSEHEDRKSYGYTF	TGTGCCAGCAGTGAACATGAGGACAGAAAATCCTATGGCTACACCTTC
TRBV11-2	TRBJ2-5	14	NA	NA	CASSLDPGRETQYF	TGTGCCAGCAGCTTAGATCCGGGGCGAGAGACCCAGTACTTC
TRBV27	TRBJ2-3	14	NA	NA	CASSLTGRTDTQYF	TGTGCCAGCAGTTTAACAGGGAGAACAGATACGCAGTATTTT
TRBV28	TRBJ1-5	14	NA	NA	CASSLARGSQPQHF	TGTGCCAGCAGTTTAGCCAGGGGAAGCCAGCCCCAGCATTTT
TRBV18	TRBJ1-1	15	once	NA	CASSPNQGQNTEAFF	TGTGCCAGCTCACCGAATCAGGGGCAGAACACTGAAGCTTTCTTT
TRBV11-2	TRBJ2-7	19	NA	TRBD2	CASSLGERRTSGLYYEQYF	TGTGCCAGCAGCTTAGGGGAAAGAAGGACTAGCGGGTTATACTACGAGCAGTACTTC
TRBV6-6	TRBJ2-3	13	NA	NA	CASAGGYTDTQYF	TGTGCCAGCGCGGGCGGCTACACAGATACGCAGTATTTT
TRBV28	TRBJ1-6	14	NA	NA	CASSLDTGNSPLHF	TGTGCCAGCAGTTTGGACACGGGTAATTCACCCCTCCACTTT
TRBV2	TRBJ2-2	13	NA	NA	CASRLDTSGELFF	TGTGCCAGCAGGCTTGATACTTCCGGGGAGCTGTTTTTT
TRBV2	TRBJ2-2	15	NA	NA	CASSDAGHHTGELFF	TGTGCCAGCAGTGACGCAGGACACCACACCGGGGAGCTGTTTTTT
TRBV6-2/TRBV6-3	TRBJ2-3	16	NA	NA	CASSSPGEGGTDTQYF	TGTGCCAGCAGTTCCCCCGGGGAGGGGGGCACAGATACGCAGTATTTT
TRBV18	TRBJ2-1	16	NA	TRBD2	CASSPSRGGPSNEQFF	TGTGCCAGCTCACCTTCGCGGGGGGGCCCTAGCAATGAGCAGTTCTTC
TRBV29-1	TRBJ1-1	12	NA	TRBD1	CSVLTGTAEAFF	TGCAGCGTCTTAACAGGGACAGCGGAAGCTTTCTTT